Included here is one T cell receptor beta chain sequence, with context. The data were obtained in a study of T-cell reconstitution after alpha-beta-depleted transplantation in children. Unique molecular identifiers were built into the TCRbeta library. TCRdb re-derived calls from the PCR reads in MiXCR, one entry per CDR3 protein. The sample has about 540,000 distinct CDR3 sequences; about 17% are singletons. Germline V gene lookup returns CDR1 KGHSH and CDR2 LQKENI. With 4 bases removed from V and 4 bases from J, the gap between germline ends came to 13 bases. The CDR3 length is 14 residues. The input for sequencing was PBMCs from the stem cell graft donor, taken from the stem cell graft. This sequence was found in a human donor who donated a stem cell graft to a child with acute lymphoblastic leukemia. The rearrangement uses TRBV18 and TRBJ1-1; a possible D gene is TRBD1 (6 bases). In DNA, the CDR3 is TGTGCCAGCTCACAACCGGGGGGGCTCACTGAAGCTTTCTTT. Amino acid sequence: CASSQPGGLTEAFF.